This T cell receptor (beta chain) was identified in a study of OX40 agonist ivuxolimab in advanced cancers. Turning to the study itself: A mean age of roughly 60 years, range roughly 20 to 85, was recorded, and roughly 80% were male.

Per germline, CDR1 SGHKS and CDR2 YYEKEE (reference sequence). V lost 1 base and J lost 0, with 7 bases in between. The CDR3 spans 14 residues. Assay: immunoSEQ multiplex PCR; the TCRdb copy retains only in-frame clones and omits some. The table shows roughly 70,000 clones, with 82% occurring only once. This sequence originates from an adult with an advanced solid tumor such as melanoma, head and neck, liver or kidney cancer. This chain joins TRBV5-5 and TRBJ1-2; unclear D gene. Here the sequenced sample was CD4+ or CD8+ T cells sorted from blood, taken in a trial of the OX40 agonist ivuxolimab. The CDR3 is CASSLLGSNYGYTF. The CDR3 nucleotides are TGTGCCAGCAGCTTGTTGGGGTCTAACTATGGCTACACCTTC.